One sample yielded the 17 T cell receptor beta chains listed below, sequenced in a study of cytomegalovirus exposure and HLA in healthy donors. Researchers ran the PCR with 60 Vbeta and 13 Jbeta primers. The repertoire was sequenced with immunoSEQ multiplex PCR; TCRdb's copy has only in-frame clones and lacks some. The data contain roughly 200,000 clones, roughly 74% of them singletons. Sequencing was performed on PBMCs. These receptor sequences come from a woman aged 25 to 45 in good health and CMV-seronegative.

The J gene is TRBJ1-2, the V gene TRBV6-5; 9 nucleotides match TRBD1. J lost 8 bases, V lost 0 bases, and 7 bases had no gene match. This CDR3 has 15 amino acids. Germline lookup yields CDR1 MNHEY and CDR2 SVGAGI. Written as DNA, the CDR3 is TGTGCCAGCAGTTACTCACAGGGGGCCGGTCGGGGCTACACCTTC. The encoded protein is CASSYSQGAGRGYTF.

The chain links TRBV30 to TRBJ1-4; D call uncertain. The V gene's germline CDR1 is GTSNPN and CDR2 SVGIG (reference sequence). This CDR3 has 11 amino acids. V lost 5 bases, J lost 6 bases, and 7 bases lay in between. CDR3 amino acids: CAWFQDEKLFF. The CDR3 DNA reads as TGTGCCTGGTTCCAGGATGAAAAACTGTTTTTT.

This clone was found a few times. The chain employs TRBV19 and TRBJ1-2; 8 nucleotides match TRBD1. There are 15 residues in the CDR3. V gave up 3 bases and J gave up 4 bases; unmatched junction bases: 7. Germline loops: CDR1 LNHDA, CDR2 SQIVND (reference sequence). CDR3 amino acids: CASSMGTGPFYGYTF. The CDR3 coding sequence is TGTGCCAGTAGTATGGGGACAGGACCCTTCTATGGCTACACCTTC. The full variable domain, rest sourced from reference TRBV19 and TRBJ1-2, is DGGITQSPKYLFRKEGQNVTLSCEQNLNHDAMYWYRQDPGQGLRLIYYSQIVNDFQKGDIAEGYSVSREKKESFPLTVTSAQKNPTAFYLCASSMGTGPFYGYTFGSGTRLTVV.

A remark on this clone: Sequence at one end of the junction differs from germline and may be a read error. In nucleotides, the CDR3 is TGTTCCAGCAGCTTAGGACAGGGGGTTTTGCAATACGAGCAGTACTTC. This translates into CSSSLGQGVLQYEQYF. The chain carries TRBV7-9 and TRBJ2-7; 10 nucleotides agree with TRBD1. Per germline, CDR1 SEHNR and CDR2 FQNEAQ (reference sequence). The CDR3 extends over 16 amino acids.

The rearrangement joins TRBV18 to TRBJ2-7; D uncertain. Germline V gene lookup returns CDR1 KGHSH and CDR2 LQKENI. V lost 0 bases, J lost 3 bases, and 12 bases lay in between. CDR3 length equals 15 residues. The chain's CDR3 is CASSPPNDKNYEQYF. CDR3 in DNA: TGTGCCAGCTCACCACCGAACGACAAGAACTACGAGCAGTACTTC.

The chain couples TRBV7-9 to TRBJ1-2; 7 nucleotides match TRBD1. V lost 5 bases to trimming and J lost 7 bases; unmatched junction nucleotides: 13. This CDR3 has 15 amino acids. In germline, CDR1 is SEHNR, CDR2 FQNEAQ (reference sequence). As DNA, the CDR3 is TGTGCCAGCAGCGCAATTTACAGGGGAAGGGGTGGCTACACCTTC. Residues: CASSAIYRGRGGYTF.

This sequence joins TRBV7-8 and TRBJ1-1; 8 nucleotides line up with TRBD1. Germline V gene data show CDR1 as SGHVS and CDR2 as FQNEAQ. V lost 1 base to trimming and J lost 3 bases; unmatched junction nucleotides: 4. The CDR3 spans 15 residues. The CDR3 region has the DNA TGTGCCAGCAGCTTAGTCTACAGGGGGGACACTGAAGCTTTCTTT. It specifies CASSLVYRGDTEAFF.

V is TRBV27 and J is TRBJ2-1, with 7 positions matching TRBD1. With V trimmed by 6 bases and J by 10 bases, 6 bases remained unmatched. The CDR3 covers 12 residues. Germline V gene sequence: CDR1 MNHEY, CDR2 SMNVEV (reference sequence). CDR3 sequence (DNA): TGTGCCAGCAGCTTGCCGGGACAGGAGCAGTTCTTC. Translation: CASSLPGQEQFF.

A few counts support this clone. The rearrangement links TRBV30 to TRBJ1-1; D gene ambiguous. Trimming stripped 0 bases from V and 4 bases from J, with 6 bases between. This CDR3 is 12 amino acids long. Germline values: CDR1 GTSNPN, CDR2 SVGIG (reference sequence). As DNA, the CDR3 is TGTGCCTGGAGTGTCACCGGCACTGAAGCTTTCTTT. Translated, it gives CAWSVTGTEAFF. Full variable domain (remainder filled in from reference TRBV30 and TRBJ1-1): SQTIHQWPATLVQPVGSPLSLECTVEGTSNPNLYWYRQAAGRGLQLLFYSVGIGQISSEVPQNLSASRPQDRQFILSSKKLLLSDSGFYLCAWSVTGTEAFFGQGTRLTVV.

This clone has a handful of counts. The V gene is TRBV7-9, the J gene TRBJ2-7; D not certain. The germline V and J ends were trimmed by 5 bases and 2 bases, with 4 bases remaining between them. The CDR3 has 11 residues. The germline V gene has CDR1 SEHNR and CDR2 FQNEAQ (reference sequence). Here the CDR3 reads CASSPTYEQYF. The CDR3 DNA reads TGTGCCAGCAGCCCTACCTACGAGCAGTACTTC.

The rearrangement joins TRBV19 to TRBJ1-1; a possible D gene is TRBD1 (5 bases). Trimming pared 5 bases from V and 4 bases from J, leaving 14 bases between. The germline gives CDR1 LNHDA, CDR2 SQIVND (reference sequence). This CDR3 is 14 amino acids long. The CDR3 reads CASSSGGIPTEAFF. DNA for the CDR3: TGTGCCAGTAGTTCCGGGGGGATTCCCACTGAAGCTTTCTTT.

The V and J genes are TRBV7-9 and TRBJ2-5; weak D call: TRBD2 (6 bases). This CDR3 comprises 14 residues. V shed 1 base and J shed 5 bases, with 11 bases lying between them. Germline V gene sequence: CDR1 SEHNR, CDR2 FQNEAQ (reference sequence). The CDR3 sequence: CASSLDGGWETQYF. The CDR3 DNA reads as TGTGCCAGCAGCTTAGACGGGGGATGGGAGACCCAGTACTTC.

The V call is TRBV5-4, the J call TRBJ2-6; D may be TRBD1 (5 bases). Germline CDR1 and CDR2: SGHNT and YYREEE (reference sequence). V was cut by 0 bases and J by 0 bases, with 16 bases left in between. The CDR3 consists of 19 residues. CDR3 bases: TGTGCCAGCAGCTTGGGGGGCCACTTTCCGAGCTCTGGGGCCAACGTCCTGACTTTC. Its protein product is CASSLGGHFPSSGANVLTF.

The genes are TRBV5-1 and TRBJ2-3; tentative D call: TRBD1 (5 bases). This CDR3 comprises 16 residues. Trimming stripped 1 base from V and 0 bases from J, with 12 bases between. Germline V CDR1 and CDR2: SGHRS, YFSETQ. CDR3 DNA sequence: TGCGCCAGCAGCTTGTCGTATAGGGGTAGCACAGATACGCAGTATTTT. This translates into CASSLSYRGSTDTQYF.

The CDR3 bases are TGTGCCAGCAGCCCCGGACAGGGCCAAGAGACCCAGTACTTC. It specifies CASSPGQGQETQYF. The chain is built from TRBV6-5 and TRBJ2-5; 8 bases fit TRBD1. This CDR3 has 14 residues. Losses at the gene ends were 6 bases for V and 1 base for J; bases not matched to a gene: 4. Germline V CDR1 and CDR2: MNHEY, SVGAGI.

The rearrangement uses TRBV5-1 and TRBJ2-7; 12 bases map to TRBD2. Germline values: CDR1 SGHRS, CDR2 YFSETQ. The CDR3 runs 15 residues. Trimming cost V 4 bases and J 3 bases; bases outside gene matches: 5. The CDR3 reads CASSPTSGGHYEQYF. In DNA form, the CDR3 reads TGCGCCAGCAGCCCGACTAGCGGGGGACACTACGAGCAGTACTTC.

The V call is TRBV25-1, the J call TRBJ2-1; D is perhaps TRBD2 (6 bases). This CDR3 has 18 residues. V was trimmed by 5 bases and J by 4 bases, leaving 24 bases between them. Germline CDR1 is MGHDK and CDR2 is SYGVNS. The CDR3 spells CASSLGRLAEGLYNEQFF. The CDR3 DNA reads TGTGCCAGCAGTTTGGGGCGATTAGCGGAGGGCCTTTACAATGAGCAGTTCTTC. Full variable domain (outside the CDR3, taken from reference TRBV25-1 and TRBJ2-1): EADIYQTPRYLVIGTGKKITLECSQTMGHDKMYWYQQDPGMELHLIHYSYGVNSTEKGDLSSESTVSRIRTEHFPLTLESARPSHTSQYLCASSLGRLAEGLYNEQFFGPGTRLTVL.